There are a few counts of the clone carrying this TCR beta chain. Its matching antigen is unknown. TCRB transcripts that were expressed got sequenced, as all of the isolated RNA had been reverse transcribed. TCRdb keeps only in-frame clones here, not all; method: immunoSEQ multiplex PCR. The sample records hundreds of thousands of clones, 17% being singletons. V dropped 5 bases and J dropped 4 bases, with 15 bases sitting between them. CDR1 and CDR2 from the germline V gene are SGHTA and FQGNSA. The CDR3 has 15 amino acids. CD4+ cells of the naive, central memory, regulatory and stem cell-like memory types were sorted via CD45RO/CCR7/CD25/CD127/CD95/CD27. The data originate from a study of beta chain features in type 1 diabetes. General study points: The analysis here could not establish whether HLA type shapes TCRB rearrangement.

The sample was naive CD4+ T cells from blood. The receptor was derived from a woman aged 18-29 years in good health. The chain joins TRBV7-2 to TRBJ2-1; a possible D gene is TRBD1 (6 bases). The CDR3 nucleotides read TGTGCCAGCAGCGACAGGAGGAGGCAGTACAATGAGCAGTTCTTC. It translates to CASSDRRRQYNEQFF.